The entry below describes one TCR beta chain. This sample was included in a study of shared clonotypes between healthy human individuals. TCRdb's copy holds only in-frame clones and misses some; the assay was immunoSEQ multiplex PCR. The sample yields some 1 million clones, more than 60% seen once. Germline CDR1 is MNHGY and CDR2 is SAAAGT. Trimming pared 10 bases from V and 1 base from J, leaving 14 bases between. The CDR3 has 14 residues. This chain connects TRBV6-8 to TRBJ2-1; no firm D call. The origin of this receptor is a man younger than 35 in good health. The source material was memory CD4+ T cells sorted from blood. Indicated subset: CD45RA-negative fraction. Here the CDR3 reads CATERQRSYNEQFF. Written as DNA, the CDR3 is TGTGCCACCGAGAGGCAGCGATCCTACAATGAGCAGTTCTTC.